These 14 T cell receptor beta chains share one sample of origin, sequenced in a study of cytomegalovirus exposure and HLA in healthy donors. The PCR had 60 Vbeta and 13 Jbeta primers. Data came from immunoSEQ multiplex PCR; TCRdb stores just in-frame clones and leaves some out. This sample has roughly 97,000 clones; almost 80% occur once, and the top ten carry roughly 5.9%. The sample taken for sequencing was PBMCs. The receptors were sampled from a man in his 60s in good health and CMV-seropositive.

This clone has more than one count but fewer than ten. This sequence joins TRBV29-1 and TRBJ1-2; TRBD1 might be the D (6 bases). From germline, CDR1 is SQVTM and CDR2 ANQGSEA. With 7 bases removed from V and 4 bases from J, the gap between germline ends came to 25 bases. This CDR3 has 16 amino acids. CDR3 amino acids: CSAAGGGGTFIYGYTF. CDR3 coding DNA: TGCAGCGCAGCCGGAGGCGGGGGCACCTTTATCTATGGCTACACCTTC. Using reference TRBV29-1 and TRBJ1-2 for the parts outside the CDR3, the full variable domain is SAVISQKPSRDICQRGTSLTIQCQVDSQVTMMFWYRQQPGQSLTLIATANQGSEATYESGFVIDKFPISRPNLTFSTLTVSNMSPEDSSIYLCSAAGGGGTFIYGYTFGSGTRLTVV.

V is TRBV7-2 and J is TRBJ1-2; no reliable D call. The CDR3 length is 12 residues. Trimming removed 5 bases from V and 4 bases from J, with 8 bases in between. Germline V CDR1 and CDR2: SGHTA, FQGNSA. CDR3 residues: CASSPERYGYTF. For the CDR3, the DNA is TGTGCCAGCAGCCCAGAACGCTATGGCTACACCTTC.

The rearrangement joins TRBV11-2 to TRBJ1-1, with a tentative D call TRBD1 (5 bases). This CDR3 comprises 13 residues. Germline V gene data show CDR1 as SGHAT and CDR2 as FQNNGV. The ends were cut back, 2 bases at V and 4 bases at J, with 8 bases in the middle. Here the CDR3 reads CASSLQGGTEAFF. The CDR3, as DNA: TGTGCCAGCAGCTTACAGGGCGGCACTGAAGCTTTCTTT.

The J gene is TRBJ1-5, the V gene TRBV6-5, with 7 bases aligning to TRBD1. The length of the CDR3 is 15 residues. Germline trimming cut 6 bases from V and 2 bases from J; bases unmatched to any gene: 7. CDR1 and CDR2 (germline): MNHEY, SVGAGI. This chain's CDR3 is CASSETGLGNQPQHF. DNA for the CDR3: TGTGCCAGCAGCGAGACAGGGTTGGGCAATCAGCCCCAGCATTTT.

The chain employs TRBV18 and TRBJ2-4; D unclear. The V and J ends lost 0 bases and 1 base respectively, with 7 bases between them. The CDR3 is 15 amino acids. Per germline, CDR1 KGHSH and CDR2 LQKENI. In DNA form, the CDR3 reads TGTGCCAGCTCACCACCGTCACGGGCCAAAAACATTCAGTACTTC. It translates to CASSPPSRAKNIQYF.

V is TRBV5-5 and J is TRBJ2-5, with D possibly being TRBD2 (6 bases). The V gene lost 5 bases and the J gene lost 0 bases, with 14 bases spanning the gap. The CDR3 loop spans 15 amino acids. Germline loops: CDR1 SGHKS, CDR2 YYEKEE (reference sequence). The CDR3 DNA is TGTGCCAGCAGTCGGACCGGGACTCACCAAGAGACCCAGTACTTC. This gives the protein CASSRTGTHQETQYF.

The chain couples TRBV30 to TRBJ1-2; the match to TRBD1 covers 12 bases. Per the germline V gene, CDR1 is GTSNPN and CDR2 is SVGIG (reference sequence). CDR3 length: 16 residues. Trimming removed 5 bases from V and 4 bases from J; junction bases left unmatched: 11. As DNA, the CDR3 is TGTGCCTGGGAGGGACAGGGGGCGAGTTCGGGCTATGGCTACACCTTC. Translating it yields CAWEGQGASSGYGYTF.

This clone has only a few counts. The chain links TRBV11-2 to TRBJ2-7; 11 nucleotides line up with TRBD2. CDR1 SGHAT and CDR2 FQNNGV come from the germline V gene. This CDR3 is built from 14 residues. Trimming removed 3 bases from V and 2 bases from J; junction bases left unmatched: 0. The CDR3 DNA sequence: TGTGCCAGCAGCTTTAGCGGGAGGGCCTACGAGCAGTACTTC. Its translation is CASSFSGRAYEQYF.

The chain combines TRBV6-6 with TRBJ2-5, with TRBD1 matching 7 bases. With 4 bases clipped from V and 1 base from J, the junction kept 3 bases outside the gene matches. Per germline, CDR1 MNHNY and CDR2 SVGAGI (reference sequence). The CDR3 runs to 14 residues. DNA of the CDR3: TGTGCCAGCAGTTTTGGACAGGTCCAAGAGACCCAGTACTTC. Amino acid sequence: CASSFGQVQETQYF.

The chain joins TRBV19 to TRBJ1-1; TRBD1 matches at 8 bases. The germline CDR1 and CDR2 sequences are LNHDA and SQIVND (reference sequence). V dropped 7 bases and J dropped 5; count of bases not matched to a gene: 9. This CDR3 spans 14 amino acids. CDR3 residues: CASIHQGAGTEAFF. CDR3 nucleotides: TGTGCCAGTATCCACCAGGGGGCTGGGACTGAAGCTTTCTTT.

The chain is built from TRBV10-3 and TRBJ1-1, with no clear D. CDR1 and CDR2 (germline): ENHRY, SYGVKD. CDR3 size: 15 residues. Trimming removed 6 bases at V and 5 bases at J, with 19 bases between. CDR3 in amino acids: CAIRATFLGSTEAFF. The DNA for the CDR3 is TGTGCCATCAGAGCAACATTTTTGGGGAGTACTGAAGCTTTCTTT.

V is TRBV5-1 and J is TRBJ2-5; maybe TRBD1 (6 bases). V lost 3 bases to trimming and J lost 4 bases, with 13 bases between them. The CDR3 is 14 residues long. From germline, CDR1 is SGHRS and CDR2 YFSETQ. The CDR3 sequence: CASSSNPGAETQYF. The CDR3 DNA sequence: TGCGCCAGCAGCTCTAACCCAGGGGCAGAGACCCAGTACTTC.

J is TRBJ2-3 and V is TRBV25-1; tentatively, D is TRBD2 (6 bases). Per the germline V gene, CDR1 is MGHDK and CDR2 is SYGVNS. Trimming removed 7 bases from V and 3 bases from J, with 11 bases in between. This CDR3 comprises 13 residues. The DNA for the CDR3 is TGTGCCAGCAATGGCGGGGTGACAGATACGCAGTATTTT. Translating gives CASNGGVTDTQYF.

The count of this clone is one. V is TRBV2 and J is TRBJ2-3; 14 nucleotides agree with TRBD2. Germline CDR1 reads SNHLY; CDR2 reads FYNNEI. This CDR3 spans 16 amino acids. The ends lost 8 bases at V and 1 base at J; junction bases unmatched: 5. CDR3 sequence (DNA): TGTGCCAGCGGGACTAGCGGGGGAACTGGCACAGATACGCAGTATTTT. Translation gives CASGTSGGTGTDTQYF. Full variable domain (remainder filled in from reference TRBV2 and TRBJ2-3): EPEVTQTPSHQVTQMGQEVILRCVPISNHLYFYWYRQILGQKVEFLVSFYNNEISEKSEIFDDQFSVERPDGSNFTLKIRSTKLEDSAMYFCASGTSGGTGTDTQYFGPGTRLTVL.